Below are 21 T cell receptor beta chains sequenced from a single sample in a study of T cell clonality in common variable immunodeficiency. Sequencing was performed with immunoSEQ multiplex PCR; in TCRdb, only in-frame clones are kept and a portion is missing. The record shows approximately 35,000 clones for this sample, with no singletons present. Study outcomes and limitations: Reportedly, TCR beta sequences from common variable immunodeficiency showed fewer deletions and N-nucleotide insertions.

These receptors have no identified antigens. What was sequenced was peripheral blood mononuclear cells. All receptors come from a human donor with common variable immunodeficiency.

This clone was observed many times. The read terminates 3 residues ahead of where the CDR3 ends, so the germline J gene completes it. This chain links TRBV19 with TRBJ1-4; 7 bases agree with TRBD1. The CDR3 covers 15 residues. The germline gives CDR1 LNHDA, CDR2 SQIVND (reference sequence). The V gene end was trimmed by 4 bases and the J gene end by 7 bases; junction bases not matched to a gene: 9. CDR3 DNA, as far as it was read: TGTGCCAGTAGTACCGACAGGGACGGAAGTGAAAAA. It is translated as CASSTDRDGSEK. The whole CDR3 sequence reads CASSTDRDGSEKLFF.

This clone was recorded many times. With the read ending 3 residues before the CDR3 end, the germline J gene is used to fill in that end. The same CDR3 can be traced to other DNA sequences in this sample. The J gene is TRBJ1-1, the V gene TRBV19, with TRBD1 as a possible D gene (5 bases). V lost 7 bases and J lost 0, with 12 bases in between. Germline values: CDR1 LNHDA, CDR2 SQIVND (reference sequence). This CDR3 region has 14 residues. This CDR3 reads CASTAGPLNTEAFF. The covered CDR3 bases are TGTGCCAGTACCGCAGGGCCCTTGAACACTGAA. Full variable domain (remainder filled in from reference TRBV19 and TRBJ1-1): DGGITQSPKYLFRKEGQNVTLSCEQNLNHDAMYWYRQDPGQGLRLIYYSQIVNDFQKGDIAEGYSVSREKKESFPLTVTSAQKNPTAFYLCASTAGPLNTEAFFGQGTRLTVV.

This clone came up a few times. The read finishes 3 residues shy of the CDR3 end, and the germline J gene is used to complete it. The chain combines TRBV19 with TRBJ2-3, with D possibly TRBD2 on 7 matching bases. V was pared by 7 bases and J by 6 bases, with 17 bases between. The CDR3 is 14 residues long. Per the germline V gene, CDR1 is LNHDA and CDR2 is SQIVND (reference sequence). The sequenced CDR3 bases are TGTGCCAGTACCCCCGGGGGGCTCGGCGATACG. This codes for CASTPGGLGDT. The entire CDR3 protein is CASTPGGLGDTQYF.

This clone was recorded many times. The read stops 3 residues short of the end of the CDR3; the missing end is completed from the germline J gene. The chain couples TRBV7-2 to TRBJ2-2; D ambiguous. V was clipped by 1 base and J by 0 bases, with 3 bases between them. CDR1 SGHTA and CDR2 FQGNSA come from the germline V gene. The CDR3 is 14 amino acids. Partial CDR3 DNA: TGTGCCAGCAGCTTAGAGGCGAACACCGGGGAG. Its translation is CASSLEANTGE. The entire CDR3 is CASSLEANTGELFF.

This clone was detected many times. The sequence runs out 3 residues before the end of the CDR3; the remainder is reconstructed from the germline J gene. This chain links TRBV30 with TRBJ1-5; a possible D gene is TRBD1 (6 bases). Looked up from germline, CDR1 is GTSNPN and CDR2 is SVGIG (reference sequence). V was pared by 0 bases and J by 2 bases, with 14 bases between. The CDR3 is 16 residues long. Here the CDR3 reads CAWSVPAPGGNQPQHF. The sequenced CDR3 bases are TGTGCCTGGAGTGTACCCGCCCCAGGGGGCAATCAGCCC.

This clone was observed a few times. The CDR3 goes on 3 residues after the read ends, and that part is filled in from the germline J gene. The chain joins TRBV7-9 to TRBJ1-6, with 8 bases that match TRBD1. The CDR3 is 14 amino acids. V dropped 9 bases and J dropped 5; count of bases not matched to a gene: 6. CDR1 is SEHNR, CDR2 FQNEAQ, per germline (reference sequence). The CDR3 sequence is CARSGQVNNSPLHF. CDR3 bases read: TGTGCCAGGTCGGGACAGGTGAATAATTCACCC. Filled out from reference TRBV7-9 and TRBJ1-6, the complete variable domain reads DTGVSQNPRHKITKRGQNVTFRCDPISEHNRLYWYRQTLGQGPEFLTYFQNEAQLEKSRLLSDRFSAERPKGSFSTLEIQRTEQGDSAMYLCARSGQVNNSPLHFGNGTRLTVT.

This clone showed up just a few times. The read terminates 3 residues ahead of where the CDR3 ends, so the germline J gene completes it. The chain is built from TRBV18 and TRBJ2-3; possibly TRBD2 for D (6 bases). Germline V gene sequence: CDR1 KGHSH, CDR2 LQKENI. The CDR3 runs 14 residues. The V end lost 4 bases, the J end lost 3 bases, and 11 bases lay between the germline ends. The CDR3 DNA, read in part, is TGTGCCAGCTCACTACATGGAGGGACAGATACG. Amino acids: CASSLHGGTDT. The CDR3 reads in full as CASSLHGGTDTQYF.

This clone was seen at least ten times. With the read ending 3 residues before the CDR3 end, the germline J gene is used to fill in that end. This rearrangement joins TRBV19 to TRBJ1-1, with 10 nucleotides matching TRBD1. With V trimmed by 4 bases and J by 4 bases, 6 bases remained unmatched. CDR3 length: 15 residues. Germline V gene sequence: CDR1 LNHDA, CDR2 SQIVND (reference sequence). The CDR3 spells CASSRRTGGGTEAFF. CDR3 bases read: TGTGCCAGTAGTAGAAGGACAGGGGGTGGCACTGAA.

In regard to this clone: From the germline J gene comes the end of the CDR3, since the read stops 3 residues before it. The rearrangement links TRBV10-2 to TRBJ1-5, with D perhaps matching TRBD1 (6 bases). Between the trimmed V and J ends, which lost 8 bases and 1 base, there was a span of 12 bases. CDR1 and CDR2 from the germline V gene are WSHSY and SAAADI. The CDR3 is 14 residues long. Incomplete CDR3 DNA: TGCGCCAGCTCAGGGGCAGGGAGCAATCAGCCC. It yields the protein CASSGAGSNQP. The CDR3, in full, reads CASSGAGSNQPQHF.

There are many counts of this clone. The read ends 3 residues shy of where the CDR3 ends; the end is completed using the germline J gene. The gene calls are TRBV30 and TRBJ1-1; D is ambiguous. Trimming cost V 3 bases and J 5 bases, with 4 bases left between them. Germline CDR1 and CDR2: GTSNPN and SVGIG (reference sequence). The CDR3 spans 10 residues. The CDR3 loop reads CAWRQTEAFF. The sequenced part of the CDR3 DNA is TGTGCCTGGAGACAGACTGAA. The full variable domain, rest sourced from reference TRBV30 and TRBJ1-1, is SQTIHQWPATLVQPVGSPLSLECTVEGTSNPNLYWYRQAAGRGLQLLFYSVGIGQISSEVPQNLSASRPQDRQFILSSKKLLLSDSGFYLCAWRQTEAFFGQGTRLTVV.

This clone was seen only a few times. The CDR3 is cut off 3 residues early in the read; its end comes from the germline J gene. The genes are TRBV18 and TRBJ2-5; D gene unclear. Trimming took 3 bases from V and 5 from J, leaving 7 bases between them. This CDR3 region has 12 residues. Germline CDR1 reads KGHSH; CDR2 reads LQKENI. The CDR3 DNA, read in part, is TGTGCCAGCTCACCGTTTTCGGAGACC. This gives the protein CASSPFSET. The whole CDR3 protein reads CASSPFSETQYF.

The sequenced CDR3 bases are TGTGCCAGCAGCTTAGGGCTAGCCTCCTACGAG. Its protein is CASSLGLASYE. The whole CDR3 protein is CASSLGLASYEQYF. V gene TRBV11-2 combines with J gene TRBJ2-7; a possible D gene is TRBD2 (5 bases). The read comes to an end 3 residues before the CDR3 does, leaving the germline J gene to fill in the end. The V end was cut by 1 base, the J end by 0 bases, with 7 bases between. Germline V CDR1 and CDR2: SGHAT, FQNNGV. The CDR3 has 14 amino acids.

The table lists this clone with many counts. The read comes to an end 3 residues before the CDR3 does, leaving the germline J gene to fill in the end. This chain joins TRBV18 and TRBJ2-3, with 7 bases fitting TRBD1. CDR1 and CDR2 from the germline V gene are KGHSH and LQKENI. The CDR3 is 12 amino acids. V was clipped by 9 bases and J by 4 bases; unmatched bases: 4. The CDR3: CASTGAADTQYF. Partial CDR3 DNA: TGTGCCAGTACAGGGGCCGCAGATACG.

As regards this clone: The CDR3 is cut off 3 residues early in the read; its end comes from the germline J gene. The genes are TRBV2 and TRBJ1-2; TRBD1 matches 7 bases. Germline CDR1 SNHLY, CDR2 FYNNEI. Losses at the gene ends were 7 bases for V and 5 bases for J; bases not matched to a gene: 10. CDR3 length: 14 amino acids. CDR3 loop: CASIEGDSTYGYTF. The part of the CDR3 DNA that was read is TGTGCCAGCATAGAAGGGGACAGTACTTATGGC.

In regard to this clone: The read falls 3 residues short of the CDR3 end, and the missing part is taken from the germline J gene. The chain joins TRBV2 to TRBJ1-4; maybe TRBD1 (5 bases). The ends were cut back, 4 bases at V and 4 bases at J, with 13 bases in the middle. The CDR3 covers 15 residues. Germline CDR1 SNHLY, CDR2 FYNNEI. The sequenced part of the CDR3 DNA is TGTGCCAGCAGTGCCCAGGGCATCGATAATGAAAAA. Amino acids: CASSAQGIDNEK. The whole CDR3 protein reads CASSAQGIDNEKLFF.

Many counts were recorded for this clone. The CDR3 goes on 3 residues after the read ends, and that part is filled in from the germline J gene. This rearrangement joins TRBV11-2 to TRBJ2-7; either TRBD1 or TRBD2 may fit D (5 bases each). Per germline, CDR1 SGHAT and CDR2 FQNNGV. Trimming took off 1 base at V and 3 bases at J, with 10 bases between the two ends. There are 14 residues in the CDR3. CDR3 loop: CASSLGGEVYEQYF. CDR3 DNA, as far as it was read: TGTGCCAGCAGCTTAGGAGGGGAAGTCTACGAG.

A few counts support this clone. The CDR3 is cut off 3 residues early in the read; its end comes from the germline J gene. The rearrangement uses TRBV19 and TRBJ2-4; a possible D gene is TRBD2 (7 bases). Trimming removed 9 bases at V and 0 bases at J, with 12 bases between. Per germline, CDR1 LNHDA and CDR2 SQIVND (reference sequence). CDR3 length: 14 amino acids. The CDR3 DNA, read in part, is TGTGCCAGAGGGGGGGTACTAGCCAAAAACATT. Its protein product is CARGGVLAKNI. The entire CDR3 sequence reads CARGGVLAKNIQYF.

This clone was counted many times. The read is 3 residues too short to cover the CDR3 end, so that end is filled in from the germline J gene. The rearrangement joins TRBV20-1 to TRBJ1-2, with TRBD1 matching over 7 bases. This CDR3 has 15 residues. Germline loops: CDR1 DFQATT, CDR2 SNEGSKA (reference sequence). V lost 6 bases and J lost 0; bases outside the gene matches: 10. CDR3 loop: CSAGGQSGTNYGYTF. Partial CDR3 DNA: TGCAGTGCCGGGGGACAGTCAGGCACTAACTATGGC.

A remark on this clone: The observed sequence ends 3 residues before the CDR3 terminus, with the missing tail filled in from the germline J gene. Other DNA sequences in the same sample also yield this CDR3. The V gene is TRBV20-1, the J gene TRBJ1-3; the D gene is possibly TRBD1 (5 bases). Germline V gene data show CDR1 as DFQATT and CDR2 as SNEGSKA (reference sequence). V lost 3 bases, J lost 2 bases, and 8 bases lay in between. The CDR3 is 13 residues long. CDR3 residues: CSARGGAGNTIYF. Partial CDR3 DNA: TGCAGTGCTAGGGGAGGGGCTGGAAACACC.

This clone was seen ten or more times. The read comes to an end 3 residues before the CDR3 does, leaving the germline J gene to fill in the end. The chain combines TRBV19 with TRBJ1-3, with D perhaps TRBD1 (5 bases). The V end lost 7 bases, the J end lost 0 bases, and 16 bases lay between the germline ends. The CDR3 consists of 16 residues. Germline V gene data show CDR1 as LNHDA and CDR2 as SQIVND (reference sequence). CDR3 in amino acids: CASTFGHTSSGNTIYF. The part of the CDR3 DNA that was read is TGTGCCAGTACCTTCGGACATACCTCCTCTGGAAACACC.

This clone was detected many times. Coverage ceases 3 residues before the CDR3 finishes, and the germline J gene fills in the end. This rearrangement joins TRBV30 to TRBJ2-3; tentative D call: TRBD2 (6 bases). V was pared by 4 bases and J by 2 bases, with 16 bases between. Germline lookup yields CDR1 GTSNPN and CDR2 SVGIG (reference sequence). The CDR3 is 15 amino acids. The CDR3 DNA, read in part, is TGTGCCTGGATGCTAAAGAGCGGGTCCACAGATACG. It specifies CAWMLKSGSTDT. The whole CDR3 sequence reads CAWMLKSGSTDTQYF. The whole variable domain, filled in from reference TRBV30 and TRBJ2-3, reads SQTIHQWPATLVQPVGSPLSLECTVEGTSNPNLYWYRQAAGRGLQLLFYSVGIGQISSEVPQNLSASRPQDRQFILSSKKLLLSDSGFYLCAWMLKSGSTDTQYFGPGTRLTVL.